This entry lists 15 T cell receptor beta chains sequenced from one sample in a study of CD8+ T cells in alopecia areata. It was cDNA, reverse transcribed from extracted RNA, that served as the sequencing template. The table came from immunoSEQ multiplex PCR; TCRdb's copy has only in-frame clones and leaves some out. This table has hundreds of thousands of clones, less than 80% appearing once. The sequencing used CD4+ T cells sorted from blood, collected at week 0. These receptors were collected from a human donor with alopecia areata.

As DNA, the CDR3 is TGTGCCAGCAGCCAAGGGACTAGTGATGGGGATGAGCAGTTCTTC. The encoded protein is CASSQGTSDGDEQFF. The gene calls are TRBV4-2 and TRBJ2-1; the match to TRBD2 covers 7 bases. Germline trimming cut 1 base from V and 8 bases from J; bases unmatched to any gene: 8. Germline CDR1 LGHNA, CDR2 YNFKEQ. The CDR3 is made up of 15 amino acids.

The chain combines TRBV29-1 with TRBJ1-1; 7 nucleotides line up with TRBD1. CDR3 size: 13 residues. Germline V gives CDR1 SQVTM, CDR2 ANQGSEA. V was clipped by 6 bases and J by 2 bases; unmatched bases: 6. The CDR3, as DNA: TGCAGCGTCGGACACAGGGGAAACACTGAAGCTTTCTTT. It specifies CSVGHRGNTEAFF.

This rearrangement joins TRBV18 to TRBJ2-5; unclear D gene. Germline-derived CDR1 and CDR2 are KGHSH and LQKENI. The CDR3 is 15 residues long. V gave up 6 bases and J gave up 1 base, with 15 bases separating them. CDR3 sequence: CASSSGSQLQETQYF. The CDR3 DNA reads as TGTGCCAGCTCCTCGGGTTCCCAACTCCAAGAGACCCAGTACTTC.

The chain couples TRBV30 to TRBJ1-1, with TRBD1 matching 8 bases. The V gene's germline CDR1 is GTSNPN and CDR2 SVGIG (reference sequence). V was clipped by 2 bases and J by 4 bases; unmatched bases: 12. The CDR3 sequence is 16 residues long. Here the CDR3 reads CAWSLSAGGKSTEAFF. The DNA for the CDR3 is TGTGCCTGGAGTTTGTCGGCAGGGGGCAAGAGCACTGAAGCTTTCTTT.

This clone was recorded a few times. The gene calls are TRBV10-3 and TRBJ2-1, with TRBD2 matching over 10 bases. The CDR3 length is 14 residues. Germline loops: CDR1 ENHRY, CDR2 SYGVKD. With 8 bases clipped from V and 8 bases from J, the junction kept 9 bases outside the gene matches. CDR3 DNA sequence: TGTGCCATCGGGAGGCTAGCGGGGGAGGATGAGCAGTTCTTC. Translated, it gives CAIGRLAGEDEQFF.

The chain carries TRBV2 and TRBJ2-3; the match to TRBD1 covers 8 bases. CDR1 and CDR2 from the germline V gene are SNHLY and FYNNEI. Trimming took 10 bases from V and 4 from J; bases not matched to a gene: 7. The CDR3 is made up of 13 amino acids. In nucleotides, the CDR3 is TGTGCCATCGGGACAGGACGCGCAGATACGCAGTATTTT. Its translation: CAIGTGRADTQYF.

This clone was recorded a few times. The chain joins TRBV7-3 to TRBJ2-5; 7 nucleotides agree with TRBD2. The trim removed 2 bases at V and 5 bases at J, leaving 8 bases unmatched. The CDR3 extends over 15 amino acids. CDR1 is SGHTA and CDR2 is FQGTGA in the germline V gene. The CDR3 bases are TGTGCCAGCAGCTTACAGCGGGGCGTGGGGGAGACCCAGTACTTC. This encodes CASSLQRGVGETQYF.

This chain links TRBV4-2 with TRBJ2-3; 9 bases are shared with TRBD2. This CDR3 contains 15 residues. Per the germline V gene, CDR1 is LGHNA and CDR2 is YNFKEQ. Unmatched junction bases numbered 4, after V lost 5 bases and J lost 1 base. This CDR3 is CASSSRTSGTDTQYF. The CDR3 nucleotides read TGTGCCAGCAGCTCCCGGACTAGCGGCACAGATACGCAGTATTTT.

The chain couples TRBV7-2 to TRBJ2-1, with a weak D call TRBD1 (6 bases). The CDR3 length is 14 residues. Trimming shortened V by 1 base and J by 5 bases, and 9 bases separated the two germline ends. Germline values: CDR1 SGHTA, CDR2 FQGNSA. In DNA form, the CDR3 reads TGTGCCAGCAGCTTAGTACACAGGGACAATGAGCAGTTCTTC. Its protein product is CASSLVHRDNEQFF.

CDR3 nucleotide sequence: TGCAGCGTTTTCCGGGACAGGGTCTGGGGCTACACCTTC. Amino acids: CSVFRDRVWGYTF. This chain links TRBV29-1 with TRBJ1-2; 9 positions match TRBD1. V lost 5 bases, J lost 8 bases, and 9 bases stayed unmatched. The CDR3 covers 13 residues. Germline V gene lookup returns CDR1 SQVTM and CDR2 ANQGSEA.

There are a few counts of this clone. J is TRBJ1-2 and V is TRBV29-1, with D possibly matching TRBD1 (5 bases). Per the germline V gene, CDR1 is SQVTM and CDR2 is ANQGSEA. V was cut by 3 bases and J by 4 bases, with 12 bases left in between. This CDR3 region has 13 residues. CDR3 coding DNA: TGCAGCGTTGAGGAGGGACGGACCTATGGCTACACCTTC. It translates to CSVEEGRTYGYTF.

This chain links TRBV29-1 with TRBJ2-1; the D gene is possibly TRBD1 (6 bases). This CDR3 contains 14 residues. Trimming left V 5 bases short and J 12 bases short, with 23 bases between. Per germline, CDR1 SQVTM and CDR2 ANQGSEA. The CDR3 DNA follows: TGCAGCGTTAGACTCCTGACAGGCATCCATGGGCAGTTCTTC. Translating it yields CSVRLLTGIHGQFF.

The chain carries TRBV5-1 and TRBJ2-7; the D call may be TRBD1 or TRBD2 (5 bases each). Germline lookup yields CDR1 SGHRS and CDR2 YFSETQ. This CDR3 contains 14 residues. The V end was cut by 0 bases, the J end by 2 bases, with 9 bases between. The CDR3 DNA reads TGCGCCAGCAGCTTGGCCGGGGCTACCTACGAGCAGTACTTC. Translation: CASSLAGATYEQYF.

This clone was observed a few times. The chain recombines TRBV30 with TRBJ1-6; D is uncertain. This CDR3 is built from 11 residues. Germline CDR1 is GTSNPN and CDR2 is SVGIG (reference sequence). Trimming left V 3 bases short and J 7 bases short, with 4 bases between. CDR3 in amino acids: CAWSLNSPLHF. CDR3 in DNA: TGTGCCTGGAGCCTAAATTCACCCCTCCACTTT.

V gene TRBV10-3 combines with J gene TRBJ2-5; a weak D match, TRBD2 (5 bases). Trimming took off 6 bases at V and 6 bases at J, with 14 bases between the two ends. CDR3 length: 13 residues. Germline values: CDR1 ENHRY, CDR2 SYGVKD. The CDR3 here is CAIRATSVKTQYF. Here the CDR3 DNA reads TGTGCCATCAGGGCTACTAGTGTGAAGACCCAGTACTTC.